This entry features one T cell receptor beta chain sequence. Its antigen is still unknown. The record has no base qualities; no much larger clone is one base away. Trimming takes 0 bases from V and 1 base from J, and the germline ends sit 10 bases apart. Taken from the germline V gene, the CDR1 and CDR2 loops are SGHRS and YFSETQ. The CDR3, cysteine through phenylalanine, is 15 amino acids long. The kept DNA is CDR3 alone, 45 bases in frame from the first base. One collaborating source in Seattle enrolled patients while the patients were actively infected and followed the patients over time throughout the course of disease. Whole blood was collected in K2EDTA tubes by collaborating institutions according to the institutions' own protocols. For TCRbeta analysis, collaborator samples were shipped as frozen whole blood, as isolated PBMCs, or as DNA extracted from either sample type. TCRbeta CDR3 regions were amplified from genomic DNA by means of the immunoSEQ Assay, a bias-controlled multiplex PCR. As for how the authors treated the data: Nucleated cell counts per sample were estimated from amplification of reference gene primers within the assay. Sequence reads were collapsed and filtered to measure the absolute abundance of every unique TCRbeta CDR3 rearrangement. For each sample, productive Simpson clonality was calculated as the square root of Simpson's diversity index across productive rearrangements. TCRdb limited this immuneACCESS table to in-frame rearrangements with V and J called. A share of clones is missing; checked studies link under half to unresolved V genes, and the rest is unexplained. That table is the source of V, J and clone size, and D and trimming were worked out from the DNA. Here the sample has about 120,000 clones; around 85% occur a single time. The ten largest clones take up about 6.1% of the sample.

The record originates from a study of blood T cell repertoires in COVID-19 (dated by TCRdb to about 2020). Regarding the research as a whole: The collaborator samples originated in the United States, Italy and Spain and spanned the acute and convalescent phases of COVID-19. The repertoires were made available in a free public database intended to serve as a resource for research on the immune response to SARS-CoV-2. A de-identified subject ID, COVID-19 status, age in years and sex were almost always included in the sample metadata. HLA class I and class II types, where available, came from metadata supplied by the sample provider rather than from assay-based typing. The prospective study material was composed of cDNA or gDNA derived from T cells, B-cell-depleted T cells, or PBMCs. The dataset comprised deeply sampled blood TCRbeta repertoires from subjects exposed to, actively infected with, or recovered from COVID-19. The samples were drawn from two sources: the first 160 participants of the ongoing ImmuneRACE study, and 1,254 subjects contributed by 6 global collaborators.

What the authors observed across the whole study: How much clinical and demographic metadata was included differed by source and by participant, and the metadata was provided uncurated.

Recombination joined TRBV5-1 with TRBJ2-5; TRBD2 might be the D gene, on 5 matching bases. Input material: peripheral blood. The TCR originated in a woman aged 55-69 years with COVID-19, enrolled during active disease. The bases are TGCGCCAGCAGCTTGGTTGCGGGCCTCCAAGAGACCCAGTACTTC. Its translation is CASSLVAGLQETQYF.